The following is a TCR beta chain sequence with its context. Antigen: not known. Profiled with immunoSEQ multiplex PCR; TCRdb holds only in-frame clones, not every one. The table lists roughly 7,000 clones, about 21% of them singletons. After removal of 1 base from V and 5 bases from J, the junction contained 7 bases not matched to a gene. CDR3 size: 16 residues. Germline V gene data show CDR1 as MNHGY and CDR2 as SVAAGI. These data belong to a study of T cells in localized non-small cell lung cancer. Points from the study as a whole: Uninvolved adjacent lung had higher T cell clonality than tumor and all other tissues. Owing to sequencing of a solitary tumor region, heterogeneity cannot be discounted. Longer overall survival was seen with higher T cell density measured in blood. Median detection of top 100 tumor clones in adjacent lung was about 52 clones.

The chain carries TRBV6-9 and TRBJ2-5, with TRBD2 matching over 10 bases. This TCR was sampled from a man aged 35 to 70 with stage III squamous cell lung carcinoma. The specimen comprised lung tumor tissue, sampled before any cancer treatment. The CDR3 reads CASSYLLTSGRETQYF. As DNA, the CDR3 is TGTGCCAGCAGTTATTTGTTGACTAGCGGGCGGGAGACCCAGTACTTC.